The 20 T cell receptor beta chains below were found in one sample sequenced in a study of T cells in Graves' hyperthyroidism and ophthalmopathy. Amplification of TCR beta CDR3 regions was performed using RNA transcripts as template. During a first-round RT-PCR of the TCR CDR3, the HTBI primer set was used. TCRdb called the multiplex PCR reads again in MiXCR, with one record for every CDR3 protein. The sample carries about 400,000 distinct CDR3 sequences, 11% to 15% recorded once. Sample: blood. The receptor set was obtained from a man aged 50 to 60 with Graves' ophthalmopathy.

The CDR3 DNA reads TGCAGCGTAAGGTTCTTTACTAAAGACACCGGGGAGCTGTTTTTT. It translates to CSVRFFTKDTGELFF. The chain is built from TRBV29-1 and TRBJ2-2; the D is unclear. Germline V gene data show CDR1 as SQVTM and CDR2 as ANQGSEA. Trimming took 6 bases from V and 3 from J, leaving 17 bases between them. CDR3 length: 15 residues.

With regard to this clonotype: Sequence at one end of the junction differs from germline and may be a read error. This chain links TRBV13 with TRBJ2-7; tentative D call: TRBD1 (6 bases). The CDR3 is 13 amino acids. CDR1 and CDR2 from the germline V gene are PRHDT and FYEKMQ (reference sequence). CDR3 loop: CASSLTGPYGQYF. The CDR3 DNA follows: TGTGCCAGCAGCCTCACAGGGCCCTACGGGCAGTACTTC. Full variable domain (remainder filled in from reference TRBV13 and TRBJ2-7): AAGVIQSPRHLIKEKRETATLKCYPIPRHDTVYWYQQGPGQDPQFLISFYEKMQSDKGSIPDRFSAQQFSDYHSELNMSSLELGDSALYFCASSLTGPYGQYFGPGTRLTVT.

The genes are TRBV19 and TRBJ2-6, with TRBD2 matching 10 bases. This CDR3 contains 17 residues. V trimming: 7 bases; J trimming: 3 bases; junction bases outside the gene matches: 9. CDR1 is LNHDA and CDR2 is SQIVND in the germline V gene (reference sequence). The CDR3 protein is CASTTSGGAVGANVLTF. The CDR3 DNA reads TGTGCCAGTACGACCAGCGGGGGGGCGGTTGGGGCCAACGTCCTGACTTTC.

The gene calls are TRBV7-2 and TRBJ2-3; tentatively, D is TRBD2 (5 bases). The V and J ends lost 1 base and 5 bases respectively, with 16 bases between them. Per germline, CDR1 SGHTA and CDR2 FQGNSA. The CDR3 has 16 amino acids. Here the CDR3 reads CASSLESGWRRDTQYF. CDR3 sequence (DNA): TGTGCCAGCAGCTTAGAGTCGGGGTGGAGAAGAGATACGCAGTATTTT.

V and J are TRBV6-1 and TRBJ2-1; maybe TRBD2 (7 bases). Germline CDR1 reads MNHNS; CDR2 reads SASEGT. The CDR3 totals 13 residues. Trimming removed 2 bases from V and 14 bases from J, with 16 bases in between. CDR3 protein: CASSESRGATKFF. The CDR3 coding sequence is TGTGCCAGCAGTGAAAGTCGGGGGGCAACGAAGTTCTTC.

Many counts were recorded for this clonotype. The chain joins TRBV3-1 to TRBJ1-1, with 7 bases that match TRBD1. Per the germline V gene, CDR1 is LGHDT and CDR2 is YNNKEL (reference sequence). The CDR3 runs 15 residues. J lost 5 bases, V lost 4 bases, and 10 bases had no gene match. CDR3 nucleotides: TGTGCCAGCAGCCTACAGGGGAGGGCCGTAACTGAAGCTTTCTTT. Amino acid sequence: CASSLQGRAVTEAFF.

This clonotype was found many times. V usage is TRBV11-2 and J usage is TRBJ2-1; TRBD2 agrees at 7 bases. J gave up 4 bases and V 5 bases, and 8 bases lay outside the gene matches. Germline V gives CDR1 SGHAT, CDR2 FQNNGV. The CDR3 is 15 residues long. The CDR3 sequence is CASSQAGLGYNEQFF. The CDR3 bases are TGTGCCAGCAGCCAAGCGGGATTGGGGTACAATGAGCAGTTCTTC.

This sequence joins TRBV20-1 and TRBJ2-2, with TRBD1 identical over 9 bases. This CDR3 comprises 14 residues. Looked up from germline, CDR1 is DFQATT and CDR2 is SNEGSKA (reference sequence). V was pared by 6 bases and J by 5 bases, with 7 bases of the junction left unmatched. The CDR3 spells CSATTGGKTGELFF. The DNA of the CDR3 is TGCAGTGCAACGACAGGGGGAAAAACCGGGGAGCTGTTTTTT.

The rearrangement joins TRBV6-5 to TRBJ2-3, with a weak D call TRBD2 (5 bases). CDR1 and CDR2 from the germline V gene are MNHEY and SVGAGI. The ends were cut back, 1 base at V and 0 bases at J, with 5 bases in the middle. CDR3 size: 14 residues. The CDR3: CASSYWTSTDTQYF. In nucleotides, the CDR3 is TGTGCCAGCAGTTACTGGACTAGCACAGATACGCAGTATTTT.

This clonotype was observed at least ten times. This chain connects TRBV27 to TRBJ1-2; 9 bases agree with TRBD1. Germline CDR1 MNHEY, CDR2 SMNVEV (reference sequence). V lost 3 bases to trimming and J lost 5 bases; unmatched junction nucleotides: 7. There are 15 residues in the CDR3. The CDR3 DNA sequence: TGTGCCAGCAGTTTTTCGACAGGGGGGAATTATGGCTACACCTTC. This encodes CASSFSTGGNYGYTF.

This clonotype was seen ten or more times. The chain has TRBV30 and TRBJ2-5; TRBD2 is a possible D gene (6 bases). The CDR3 totals 13 residues. Trimming shortened V by 1 base and J by 0 bases, and 6 bases separated the two germline ends. The germline gives CDR1 GTSNPN, CDR2 SVGIG (reference sequence). CDR3 nucleotide sequence: TGTGCCTGGAGTGCGGGGGACCAAGAGACCCAGTACTTC. Its protein is CAWSAGDQETQYF. The variable domain in full, completed from reference TRBV30 and TRBJ2-5, reads SQTIHQWPATLVQPVGSPLSLECTVEGTSNPNLYWYRQAAGRGLQLLFYSVGIGQISSEVPQNLSASRPQDRQFILSSKKLLLSDSGFYLCAWSAGDQETQYFGPGTRLLVL.

A few counts support this clonotype. V usage is TRBV29-1 and J usage is TRBJ2-5; 11 positions match TRBD1. The CDR3 runs 13 residues. Germline V gene sequence: CDR1 SQVTM, CDR2 ANQGSEA. The J segment lost 5 bases and the V segment lost 5 bases, leaving 4 bases of the junction unmatched. The CDR3 DNA reads as TGCAGCGTTCGGACAGGGGGCGTGGAGACCCAGTACTTC. This gives the protein CSVRTGGVETQYF.

V and J are TRBV19 and TRBJ2-1; the match to TRBD2 covers 14 bases. The CDR3 consists of 18 residues. With V trimmed by 7 bases and J by 7 bases, 15 bases remained unmatched. Per the germline V gene, CDR1 is LNHDA and CDR2 is SQIVND (reference sequence). CDR3 in DNA: TGTGCCAGTACCCAAGGGACTAGCGGGAGCTCTTGGGGTAATGAGCAGTTCTTC. This encodes CASTQGTSGSSWGNEQFF.

This clonotype was seen repeatedly, ten times or more. The chain has TRBV20-1 and TRBJ2-3; 11 bases agree with TRBD2. Germline V lookup: CDR1 DFQATT, CDR2 SNEGSKA (reference sequence). CDR3 size: 15 residues. The junction had 4 bases not matched to a gene; V was cut back by 3 bases and J by 2 bases. CDR3 amino acids: CSASGTSGNTDTQYF. The CDR3 nucleotides are TGCAGTGCTAGCGGGACTAGCGGAAACACAGATACGCAGTATTTT.

In its sample, this clonotype was seen a few times. This chain connects TRBV5-6 to TRBJ1-5; D is ambiguous. The ends were cut back, 1 base at V and 11 bases at J, with 13 bases in the middle. The CDR3 extends over 13 amino acids. Germline CDR1 SGHDT, CDR2 YYEEEE. The CDR3 DNA reads TGTGCCAGCAGCTTGCCCGGGAACTCGGCCCAGCATTTT. It specifies CASSLPGNSAQHF.

This clonotype was counted at least ten times. The gene calls are TRBV2 and TRBJ2-5; 7 bases line up with TRBD1. The J segment lost 5 bases and the V segment lost 4 bases, leaving 7 bases of the junction unmatched. This CDR3 is 14 amino acids long. The V gene's germline CDR1 is SNHLY and CDR2 FYNNEI. The CDR3 protein is CASSGWDSGETQYF. DNA of the CDR3: TGTGCCAGCAGTGGTTGGGACAGTGGGGAGACCCAGTACTTC.

At least ten counts were recorded for this clonotype. This sequence joins TRBV6-2 or TRBV6-3 and TRBJ2-7; TRBD1 matches 9 bases. The CDR3 runs to 14 residues. Germline CDR1 reads MNHEY; CDR2 reads SVGEGT. The trim removed 6 bases at V and 3 bases at J, leaving 6 bases unmatched. The CDR3 sequence: CASRDRGAGYEQYF. The CDR3 bases are TGTGCCAGCAGGGACAGGGGCGCGGGCTACGAGCAGTACTTC.

Ten or more counts support this clonotype. The chain has TRBV29-1 and TRBJ2-5; no definite D call. The germline gives CDR1 SQVTM, CDR2 ANQGSEA. V was trimmed by 5 bases and J by 6 bases, leaving 16 bases between them. The CDR3 loop spans 13 amino acids. The CDR3 DNA reads TGCAGCGTTTCCGGTATAGCTGAAAAGACCCAGTACTTC. Its protein is CSVSGIAEKTQYF.

In its sample, this clonotype was seen a few times. This sequence joins TRBV27 and TRBJ2-5, with 9 bases lining up with TRBD2. Germline V CDR1 and CDR2: MNHEY, SMNVEV (reference sequence). V was clipped by 5 bases and J by 2 bases; unmatched bases: 9. CDR3 size: 16 residues. Here the CDR3 DNA reads TGTGCCAGCAGTCGGTACAGGCTAGCGGGACAAGAGACCCAGTACTTC. Translated, it gives CASSRYRLAGQETQYF.

This clonotype was counted many times. This rearrangement joins TRBV15 to TRBJ1-4; 8 bases are shared with TRBD1. CDR1 and CDR2 from the germline V gene are LNHNV and YYDKDF (reference sequence). After removal of 3 bases from V and 3 bases from J, the junction contained 9 bases not matched to a gene. The CDR3 has 17 residues. In nucleotides, the CDR3 is TGTGCCACCAGCAGCCCCGGGACAGGTTACGCTAATGAAAAACTGTTTTTT. This codes for CATSSPGTGYANEKLFF.